This T cell receptor beta chain was observed in a study of blood T cell repertoires in COVID-19. As handled by the study authors: The assay estimated nucleated cells by amplifying reference gene primers. Clones were read by immunoSEQ multiplex PCR, and TCRdb kept only the in-frame ones, dropping some. V and J calls and clone size are as listed in that table; D and trimming were resolved from the DNA. In the table there are roughly 520,000 clones, 85% to 90% of which are singletons. CDR1 and CDR2 (germline): SGHRS, YFSETQ. The CDR3 runs to 15 residues. Trimming shortened V by 6 bases and J by 1 base, and 14 bases separated the two germline ends. Membership in each cohort depended on participant-reported clinical history.

The chain couples TRBV5-1 to TRBJ2-1; TRBD2 is a possible D gene (6 bases). Source material: PBMCs or T cells enriched from blood (not recorded which). This receptor was taken from a woman aged 40 to 55 who had recovered from COVID-19. The CDR3 loop reads CASTVSGESYNEQFF. As DNA, the CDR3 is TGCGCCAGCACAGTATCGGGGGAGTCCTACAATGAGCAGTTCTTC.